The 13 T cell receptor beta chains reported below all come from one sample, sequenced in a study of regulatory T cells in long-lasting Graves disease. Investigators prepared the TCR beta libraries by applying iRepertoire HTBI primers and Arm-PCR of CDR3 regions. Each CDR3 protein gets one entry after TCRdb re-called the multiplex PCR reads with MiXCR. In the table there are 500,000 to 800,000 distinct CDR3 sequences, 25% to 30% of which are singletons. Time point given: persistent/refractory GD, antithyroid drugs over 5 years with positive TRAb. RNA isolated from PBMCs was used to make the TCR library. Sequences were derived from peripheral blood mononuclear cells (PBMCs), sampled when the disease was refractory, from a patient treated with antithyroid drugs. Every receptor here comes from a female donor with Graves disease.

As to this clonotype: At one end, the junction sequence differs from germline, possibly due to a read error. The rearrangement uses TRBV20-1 and TRBJ2-5, with TRBD2 matching over 11 bases. In germline, CDR1 is DFQATT, CDR2 SNEGSKA (reference sequence). CDR3 length equals 13 residues. The CDR3 loop reads CSARVGATSGNIF. The CDR3, as DNA: TGCAGTGCTAGAGTTGGCGCGACTAGCGGGAACATCTTC.

This clonotype turned up a few times. The chain recombines TRBV12-3 or TRBV12-4 with TRBJ1-5, with 8 bases that match TRBD1. The V gene end was trimmed by 6 bases and the J gene end by 3 bases; junction bases not matched to a gene: 4. The CDR3 has 14 residues. As DNA, the CDR3 is TGTGCCAGCAGGGACAGGGTGGACAATCAGCCCCAGCATTTT. Amino acids: CASRDRVDNQPQHF.

The table lists this clonotype with a few counts. The V gene is TRBV2, the J gene TRBJ2-7; 9 bases map to TRBD2. Germline V lookup: CDR1 SNHLY, CDR2 FYNNEI. Germline trimming cut 2 bases from V and 3 bases from J; bases unmatched to any gene: 5. The length of the CDR3 is 15 residues. The CDR3 spells CASSELGLALYEQYF. The CDR3 DNA reads as TGTGCCAGCAGTGAATTGGGACTAGCACTCTACGAGCAGTACTTC.

V is TRBV20-1 and J is TRBJ2-7; 9 bases are shared with TRBD1. CDR3 length equals 15 residues. The germline gives CDR1 DFQATT, CDR2 SNEGSKA (reference sequence). With 3 bases clipped from V and 3 bases from J, the junction kept 9 bases outside the gene matches. DNA for the CDR3: TGCAGTGCTAGGGGGGACAGGGTTCGGCTCTACGAGCAGTACTTC. This translates into CSARGDRVRLYEQYF.

This clonotype was observed a few times. The V call is TRBV27, the J call TRBJ2-7; TRBD1 aligns across 7 bases. Losses at the gene ends were 3 bases for V and 6 bases for J; bases not matched to a gene: 5. The CDR3 covers 13 residues. Per the germline V gene, CDR1 is MNHEY and CDR2 is SMNVEV (reference sequence). In nucleotides, the CDR3 is TGTGCCAGCAGTTTTGGGACAGTTTCCGAGCAGTACTTC. Its protein is CASSFGTVSEQYF.

This clonotype appeared once. The chain uses TRBV10-3 and TRBJ2-7, with D perhaps TRBD1 (5 bases). The CDR3 spans 16 residues. Trimming removed 3 bases at V and 2 bases at J, with 17 bases between. Germline CDR1 ENHRY, CDR2 SYGVKD. As DNA, the CDR3 is TGTGCCATCAGTGATCCTCAGGGAAGTGCGACCTACGAGCAGTACTTC. Translation gives CAISDPQGSATYEQYF.

This clonotype has a handful of counts. The chain couples TRBV6-1 to TRBJ1-6; D not resolved. V lost 7 bases, J lost 7 bases, and 14 bases lay in between. CDR1 and CDR2 from the germline V gene are MNHNS and SASEGT. This CDR3 has 14 residues. The CDR3 loop is CASIKTWGNSPLHF. As DNA, the CDR3 is TGTGCCAGCATTAAAACATGGGGAAATTCACCCCTCCACTTT.

Many counts were recorded for this clonotype. The V and J genes are TRBV28 and TRBJ1-2, with D possibly being TRBD1 (6 bases). The CDR3 extends over 12 amino acids. Trimming left V 11 bases short and J 4 bases short, with 14 bases between. The V gene's germline CDR1 is MDHEN and CDR2 SYDVKM. The CDR3 DNA sequence: TGTGCCGGGTTGGACAGCCTCTATGGCTACACCTTC. This sequence encodes CAGLDSLYGYTF.

This sequence joins TRBV28 and TRBJ1-2; 7 positions match TRBD1. Germline V CDR1 and CDR2: MDHEN, SYDVKM. J was trimmed by 8 bases and V by 6 bases; bases with no gene match: 15. CDR3 length: 15 residues. The CDR3 DNA is TGTGCCAGCAGGTCTCCGGGCAGGGGGTTACGCGGCTACACCTTC. It is translated as CASRSPGRGLRGYTF.

This clonotype has only a few counts. This chain links TRBV3-1 with TRBJ1-1; tentatively, D is TRBD1 (5 bases). The CDR3 has 16 amino acids. Germline V CDR1 and CDR2: LGHDT, YNNKEL (reference sequence). Trimming left V 6 bases short and J 5 bases short, with 22 bases between. This CDR3 reads CASRLGAGRGRTEAFF. The CDR3 DNA follows: TGTGCCAGCAGGCTCGGCGCGGGGAGGGGTAGAACTGAAGCTTTCTTT.

Turning to this clonotype: A clone one base away is much larger, so this may be a read error. The rearrangement uses TRBV11-1 and TRBJ2-5; the D is unclear. The CDR3 sequence is 15 residues long. Germline-derived CDR1 and CDR2 are SGHAT and FQDESV (reference sequence). The CDR3 here is CASRKQLQLQEAQYF. CDR3 sequence (DNA): TGTGCCAGCAGGAAACAGCTCCAGCTACAAGAGGCCCAGTACTTC. The variable domain in full, completed from reference TRBV11-1 and TRBJ2-5, reads EAEVAQSPRYKITEKSQAVAFWCDPISGHATLYWYRQILGQGPELLVQFQDESVVDDSQLPKDRFSAERLKGVDSTLKIQPAELGDSAMYLCASRKQLQLQEAQYFGPGTRLLVL.

The CDR3 region is CSVGGWPGQARGGTYEQYF. CDR3 nucleotides: TGCAGCGTTGGCGGGTGGCCGGGACAGGCAAGAGGGGGAACCTACGAGCAGTACTTC. This chain uses TRBV29-1 with TRBJ2-7; 8 bases line up with TRBD1. The germline V gene encodes CDR1 SQVTM and CDR2 ANQGSEA. The CDR3 length is 19 residues. V dropped 4 bases and J dropped 2; count of bases not matched to a gene: 22.

V usage is TRBV29-1 and J usage is TRBJ2-1, with D possibly called TRBD1 or TRBD2 (7 bases each). Germline V gene sequence: CDR1 SQVTM, CDR2 ANQGSEA. With 0 bases removed from V and 0 bases from J, the gap between germline ends came to 18 bases. The CDR3 spans 18 residues. The CDR3 DNA follows: TGCAGCGTTGAAGATCCAGGGGGAGGGCCGAGCTCCTACAATGAGCAGTTCTTC. It codes for CSVEDPGGGPSSYNEQFF.